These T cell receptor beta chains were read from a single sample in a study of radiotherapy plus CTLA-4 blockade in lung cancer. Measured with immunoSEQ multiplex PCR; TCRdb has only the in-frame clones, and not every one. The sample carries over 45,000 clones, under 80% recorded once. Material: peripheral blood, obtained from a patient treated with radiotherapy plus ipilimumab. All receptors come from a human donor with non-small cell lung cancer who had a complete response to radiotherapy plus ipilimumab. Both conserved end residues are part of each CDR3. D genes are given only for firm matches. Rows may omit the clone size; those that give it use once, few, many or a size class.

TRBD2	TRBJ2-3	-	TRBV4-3	TGCGCCAGCAGCCAGGAATACGGGGGGGACACAGATACGCAGTATTTT	CASSQEYGGDTDTQYF
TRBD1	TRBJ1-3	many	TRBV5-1	TGCGCCAGCAGCTTAACAGGGGAGGGAAACACCATATATTTT	CASSLTGEGNTIYF
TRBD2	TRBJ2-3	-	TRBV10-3	TGTGCCATCGGGGGGACTAGCGGGGGCACAGATACGCAGTATTTT	CAIGGTSGGTDTQYF
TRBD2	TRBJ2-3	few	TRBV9	TGTGCCAGCAGCCAGAGCGGGAGGGCAGATACGCAGTATTTT	CASSQSGRADTQYF
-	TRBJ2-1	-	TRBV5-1	TGCGCCAGCAGCATGGGTCCCGAGAGGGAAAGCCAGCAGTTCTTC	CASSMGPERESQQFF
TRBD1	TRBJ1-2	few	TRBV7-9	TGTGCCAGCAGCTTAGACGGGACAGCTTATGGCTACACCTTC	CASSLDGTAYGYTF
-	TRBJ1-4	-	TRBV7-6	TGTGCCAGCAGCTTATACCTAGGGGGAGATAATGAAAAACTGTTTTTT	CASSLYLGGDNEKLFF
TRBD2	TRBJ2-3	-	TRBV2	TGTGCCAGCAGTGAAGCGTTGGGTCTAGCGGAGCAGTATTTT	CASSEALGLAEQYF
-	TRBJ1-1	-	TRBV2	TGTGCCAGCAGTGGCGGACAGAGGAACACTGAAGCTTTCTTT	CASSGGQRNTEAFF
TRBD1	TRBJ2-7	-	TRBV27	TGTGCCAGCAGTTATTCTACAGGGGTCTACGAGCAGTACTTC	CASSYSTGVYEQYF
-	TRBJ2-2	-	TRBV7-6	TGTGCCAGCAGCTTAGTAGGCGGAACCGGGGAGCTGTTTTTT	CASSLVGGTGELFF
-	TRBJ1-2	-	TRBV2	TGTGCCAGCAGGGCGAGGAGCTCCAGTGGCTACACCTTC	CASRARSSSGYTF
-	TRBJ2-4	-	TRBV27	TGTGCCAGCAGTTTATCCGCAGGCGGGGTGTCGGCCAAAAACATTCAGTACTTC	CASSLSAGGVSAKNIQYF
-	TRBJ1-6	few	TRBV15	TGTGCCACCAGCAGAGACAAGGACAGCCGAACCCTCCACTTT	CATSRDKDSRTLHF
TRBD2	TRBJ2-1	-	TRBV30	TGTGCCTGGCGGACTAGCGGGAGAGGAAACAATGAGCAGTTCTTC	CAWRTSGRGNNEQFF
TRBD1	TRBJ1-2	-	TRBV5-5	TGTGCCAGCAGCCATATGGGACAGTGGGTAAACTATGGCTACACCTTC	CASSHMGQWVNYGYTF
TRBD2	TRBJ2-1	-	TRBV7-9	TGTGCCAGCAGCCCGCGTTCTAGGGAGGGGCACAATGAGCAGTTCTTC	CASSPRSREGHNEQFF
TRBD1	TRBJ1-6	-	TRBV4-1	TGCGCCAGCAGCCGAACAGGGGATGCGAATTCACCCCTCCACTTT	CASSRTGDANSPLHF
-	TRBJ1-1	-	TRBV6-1	TGTGCCGGCGCGGGGGGAATGAACACTGAAGCTTTCTTT	CAGAGGMNTEAFF
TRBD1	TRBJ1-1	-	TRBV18	TGTGCCAGCTCGCCGACTCGGGACAGGGTCATGAACACTGAAGCTTTCTTT	CASSPTRDRVMNTEAFF
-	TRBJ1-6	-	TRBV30	TGTGCCTGGAGTGTAAAGGGGTATAATTCACCCCTCCACTTT	CAWSVKGYNSPLHF
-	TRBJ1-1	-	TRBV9	TGTGCCAGCAGCGAAGCAATAGGGAGGACTGAAGCTTTCTTT	CASSEAIGRTEAFF
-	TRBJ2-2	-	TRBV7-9	TGTGCCAGCAGCTACCTCGGGTCGGAGCTGTTTTTT	CASSYLGSELFF
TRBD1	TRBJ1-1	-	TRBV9	TGTGCCAGCAGCGAGGGACAGGGGATCGGGAACACTGAAGCTTTCTTT	CASSEGQGIGNTEAFF
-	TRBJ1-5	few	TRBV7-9	TGTGCCAGCAGCTTAGCAGGGGTACGCAATCAGCCCCAGCATTTT	CASSLAGVRNQPQHF
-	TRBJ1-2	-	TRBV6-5	TGTGCCAGCAGTTCGACAGGTAGTGGCTACACCTTC	CASSSTGSGYTF
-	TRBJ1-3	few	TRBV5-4	TGTGCCAGCAGCCGTCAGGGCTCTGGAAACACCATATATTTT	CASSRQGSGNTIYF
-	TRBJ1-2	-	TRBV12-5	TGTGCTAGTGGTTTGGTATGGGGGCGGAACTATGGCTACACCTTC	CASGLVWGRNYGYTF
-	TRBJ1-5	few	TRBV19	TGTGCCAGTAGTATTAGGGGTGTGACCAATCAGCCCCAGCATTTT	CASSIRGVTNQPQHF
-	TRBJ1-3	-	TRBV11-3	TGTGCCAGCAGCTCGAACATCCGAAGCTCTGGAAACACCATATATTTT	CASSSNIRSSGNTIYF
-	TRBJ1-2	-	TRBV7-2	TGTGCCAGCAGCTCTTACCGAGGATATGGCTACACCTTC	CASSSYRGYGYTF
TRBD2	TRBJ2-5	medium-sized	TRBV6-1	TGTGCCAGCAGTGAAGATAGTAGCGGGGATCCCCGGGGGACCCAGTACTTC	CASSEDSSGDPRGTQYF
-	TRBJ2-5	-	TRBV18	TGTGCCAGCTCACCACCGGACTTGCAGGAGACCCAGTACTTC	CASSPPDLQETQYF
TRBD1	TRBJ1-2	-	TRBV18	TGTGCCAGCTCACCCCCGGGACAGGGGGCCGATGGCTACACCTTC	CASSPPGQGADGYTF
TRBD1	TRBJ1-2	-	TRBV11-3	TGTGCCAGCAGCTTAACAGGGGGCTATGGCTACACCTTC	CASSLTGGYGYTF
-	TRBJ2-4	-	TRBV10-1	TGCGCCAGCAGTGTGACAGAACTAGCCAAAAACATTCAGTACTTC	CASSVTELAKNIQYF
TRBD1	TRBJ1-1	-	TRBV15	TGTGCCACCAGCAGAGATGACAGGGATAGCACTGAAGCTTTCTTT	CATSRDDRDSTEAFF
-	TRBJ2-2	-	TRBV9	TGTGCCAGCAGCGTAGCGGGGAACACCGGGGAGCTGTTTTTT	CASSVAGNTGELFF
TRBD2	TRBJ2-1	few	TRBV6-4	TGTGCCAGCAGCCCTACCGGGACTAGCGGGTACAATGAGCAGTTCTTC	CASSPTGTSGYNEQFF
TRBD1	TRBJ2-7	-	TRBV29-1	TGCAGCGCCTTTACCGGGACAGGGGGATCCTACGAGCAGTACTTC	CSAFTGTGGSYEQYF
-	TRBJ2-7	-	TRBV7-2	TGTGCCAGCAGCTTACCAACAGGGAAGTACGAGCAGTACTTC	CASSLPTGKYEQYF
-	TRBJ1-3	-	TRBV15	TGTGCCACCAGCCTAGGAGGGGCCAGGAGCTTCTCTGGAAACACCATATATTTT	CATSLGGARSFSGNTIYF
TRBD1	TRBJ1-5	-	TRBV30	TGTGCCTCATCGACAGGGCTTGATCAGCCCCAGCATTTT	CASSTGLDQPQHF
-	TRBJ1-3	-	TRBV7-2	TGTGCCAGCAGCGGAGGGATTTCTGGAAACACCATATATTTT	CASSGGISGNTIYF
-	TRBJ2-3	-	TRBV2	TGTGCCAGCAGTGAAGCGCTTCGGGCGACAGTTGCGCAGTATTTT	CASSEALRATVAQYF
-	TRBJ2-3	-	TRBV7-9	TGTGCCAGCAGCTTTGGCGGAACCACAGATACGCAGTATTTT	CASSFGGTTDTQYF
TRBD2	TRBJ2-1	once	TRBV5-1	TGCGCCAGCAGCTTGGTCAGGGCGGGAGGGTCCTACAATGAGCAGTTCTTC	CASSLVRAGGSYNEQFF
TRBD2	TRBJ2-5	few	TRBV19	TGTGCCAGTAGTATAGGAGGCGGGAGGGCCGACCAAGAGACCCAGTACTTC	CASSIGGGRADQETQYF
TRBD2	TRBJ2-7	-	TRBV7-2	TGTGCCAGCAGCTTCCTATCTCTAGCGGACCGGTGGTACTTC	CASSFLSLADRWYF
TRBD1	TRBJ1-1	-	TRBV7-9	TGTGCCAGCAGCCCGCGAGGGACAGGGAACACTGAAGCTTTCTTT	CASSPRGTGNTEAFF
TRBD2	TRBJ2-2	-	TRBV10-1	TGCGCCAGCAGTGAACAGCTAGCGGACACCGGGGAGCTGTTTTTT	CASSEQLADTGELFF